A single sample is the source of the 4 T cell receptor beta chains below, sequenced in a study of shared clonotypes between healthy human individuals. The naive CD8 subset, CD45RO-negative cells positively selected for CCR7, excluded terminally differentiated effector memory CD45RA+ cells. Sequencing used immunoSEQ multiplex PCR; TCRdb keeps in-frame clones, though not all of them. The table shows roughly 650,000 clones, with roughly 96% occurring only once. The sample consisted of naive CD8+ T cells sorted from blood. The receptor set was obtained from a woman in her 30s in good health.

This chain joins TRBV19 and TRBJ2-2, with D possibly matching TRBD1 (5 bases). The CDR3 runs to 18 residues. Germline V gene sequence: CDR1 LNHDA, CDR2 SQIVND (reference sequence). V shed 4 bases and J shed 2 bases, with 20 bases lying between them. The CDR3 coding sequence is TGTGCCAGTAGTAGACAGCTACCGATAAGGAGAAACACCGGGGAGCTGTTTTTT. It yields the protein CASSRQLPIRRNTGELFF.

Comments on this clone: Other DNA sequences in this sample translate to the same CDR3. The chain employs TRBV27 and TRBJ2-7; D possibly uses TRBD1 or TRBD2 (5 bases each). Germline CDR1 MNHEY, CDR2 SMNVEV (reference sequence). V lost 3 bases to trimming and J lost 0 bases, with 6 bases between them. The length of the CDR3 is 13 residues. The CDR3 spells CASSLRGSYEQYF. CDR3 DNA: TGTGCCAGCAGTTTGAGGGGCTCCTACGAGCAGTACTTC.

The rearrangement uses TRBV7-9 and TRBJ2-3; D is ambiguous. V was clipped by 5 bases and J by 6 bases, with 18 bases between them. In germline, CDR1 is SEHNR, CDR2 FQNEAQ (reference sequence). The CDR3 contains 15 residues. CDR3 sequence (DNA): TGTGCCAGCAGCCCTGATCCCCACGTCAGGGATACGCAGTATTTT. Translation: CASSPDPHVRDTQYF.

This sequence joins TRBV11-1 and TRBJ2-3; the match to TRBD1 covers 8 bases. This CDR3 is built from 14 residues. Germline CDR1 and CDR2: SGHAT and FQDESV (reference sequence). With V trimmed by 3 bases and J by 6 bases, 5 bases remained unmatched. CDR3 sequence (DNA): TGTGCCAGCAGCTTCCAGGGGGCATTGGATACGCAGTATTTT. As protein: CASSFQGALDTQYF.